The 30 T cell receptor beta chains listed next were all sequenced from one sample in a study of blood T cell repertoires in COVID-19. Produced via immunoSEQ multiplex PCR; TCRdb's table is partial and in-frame only. This sample has 200,000 to 250,000 clones; approximately 78% occur once, and the top ten carry approximately 8.4%. Sequencing was performed on peripheral blood. The receptor source for this set is a woman at least 80 years old with COVID-19, enrolled during active disease.

This chain joins TRBV28 and TRBJ1-5; TRBD1 is a possible D gene (6 bases). The CDR3 loop spans 15 amino acids. CDR1 is MDHEN and CDR2 is SYDVKM in the germline V gene. The V and J ends lost 2 bases and 3 bases respectively, with 11 bases between them. The CDR3 protein is CASSLGGHHNQPQHF. The CDR3 DNA reads as TGTGCCAGCAGTTTAGGGGGACACCACAATCAGCCCCAGCATTTT. The entire variable domain, with the rest obtained from reference TRBV28 and TRBJ1-5, is as follows: DVKVTQSSRYLVKRTGEKVFLECVQDMDHENMFWYRQDPGLGLRLIYFSYDVKMKEKGDIPEGYSVSREKKERFSLILESASTNQTSMYLCASSLGGHHNQPQHFGDGTRLSIL.

Written as DNA, the CDR3 is TGTGCCAGCAGCTTCAGCGGGAGTAACACCGGGGAGCTGTTTTTT. Its translation: CASSFSGSNTGELFF. The chain is built from TRBV7-9 and TRBJ2-2; the match to TRBD2 covers 8 bases. Trimming at V came to 3 bases and at J to 2 bases, leaving 2 bases not matched to a gene. This CDR3 comprises 15 residues. The germline V gene has CDR1 SEHNR and CDR2 FQNEAQ (reference sequence).

V and J are TRBV7-2 and TRBJ1-3, with D unclear. The CDR3 spans 11 residues. From germline, CDR1 is SGHTA and CDR2 FQGNSA. The germline V and J ends were trimmed by 2 bases and 8 bases, with 4 bases remaining between them. CDR3 protein: CASSLRDTIYF. The CDR3 region has the DNA TGTGCCAGCAGCTTACGAGACACCATATATTTT.

The V gene is TRBV7-2, the J gene TRBJ1-2; 7 bases line up with TRBD1. The CDR3 loop spans 13 amino acids. With 5 bases clipped from V and 3 bases from J, the junction kept 3 bases outside the gene matches. Looked up from germline, CDR1 is SGHTA and CDR2 is FQGNSA. The CDR3 protein is CASSLQGDYGYTF. The CDR3 DNA is TGTGCCAGCAGCCTCCAGGGGGACTATGGCTACACCTTC.

CDR3 in DNA: TGTGCCAGCAGCTCGCAGGGAAACACCATATATTTT. Its protein product is CASSSQGNTIYF. The rearrangement links TRBV3-1 (or the pseudogene TRBV3-2) to TRBJ1-3; D is ambiguous. CDR3 length equals 12 residues. Trimming removed 5 bases from V and 4 bases from J, with 6 bases in between. In germline, CDR1 is LGHDT, CDR2 YNNKEL (reference sequence).

This clone has just one count. This chain links TRBV2 with TRBJ1-1; 12 positions match TRBD1. The J segment lost 2 bases and the V segment lost 4 bases, leaving 2 bases of the junction unmatched. The CDR3 is made up of 15 amino acids. Germline CDR1 reads SNHLY; CDR2 reads FYNNEI. CDR3 amino acids: CASSGDRGLNTEAFF. DNA for the CDR3: TGTGCCAGCAGTGGGGACAGGGGGCTTAACACTGAAGCTTTCTTT.

The V gene is TRBV28, the J gene TRBJ2-1, with D tentatively TRBD2 (7 bases). Trimming took 7 bases from V and 7 from J, leaving 17 bases between them. Per germline, CDR1 MDHEN and CDR2 SYDVKM. CDR3 length: 14 residues. The CDR3 coding sequence is TGTGCCAGCACTGGGGGGGCGGTAAGGAATGAGCAGTTCTTC. This translates into CASTGGAVRNEQFF.

V is TRBV2 and J is TRBJ2-1; perhaps TRBD1 as D (6 bases). CDR1 is SNHLY, CDR2 FYNNEI, per germline. Trimming cost V 5 bases and J 2 bases, with 13 bases left between them. CDR3 size: 15 residues. This CDR3 reads CASSLQGGPYNEQFF. In DNA, the CDR3 is TGTGCCAGCAGTTTACAGGGTGGCCCCTACAATGAGCAGTTCTTC.

The rearrangement joins TRBV27 to TRBJ2-1, with TRBD2 matching 8 bases. Germline loops: CDR1 MNHEY, CDR2 SMNVEV (reference sequence). The CDR3 extends over 17 amino acids. J gave up 0 bases and V 5 bases, and 9 bases lay outside the gene matches. In DNA, the CDR3 is TGTGCCAGCAGTGAAACTAGCGGTTCAAGCTCCTACAATGAGCAGTTCTTC. This gives the protein CASSETSGSSSYNEQFF.

Only one count was recorded for this clone. The chain uses TRBV3-1 (or the pseudogene TRBV3-2) and TRBJ2-1; 10 bases align to TRBD2. In germline, CDR1 is LGHDT, CDR2 YNNKEL (reference sequence). Losses at the gene ends were 9 bases for V and 6 bases for J; bases not matched to a gene: 5. The CDR3 is 13 residues long. CDR3 bases: TGTGCCAGTCGAGCGGGGGGGAGCAATGAGCAGTTCTTC. Its translation: CASRAGGSNEQFF.

This clone was observed once. The V gene is TRBV28, the J gene TRBJ2-3; tentatively, D is TRBD2 (6 bases). Germline V gene sequence: CDR1 MDHEN, CDR2 SYDVKM. The CDR3 runs to 15 residues. Trimming took off 8 bases at V and 9 bases at J, with 24 bases between the two ends. The CDR3 sequence: CASRGSGGSGGTQYF. As DNA, the CDR3 is TGTGCCAGCCGGGGGAGTGGGGGTTCAGGAGGAACGCAGTATTTT.

This rearrangement joins TRBV19 to TRBJ1-2, with 7 bases lining up with TRBD1. The germline V gene encodes CDR1 LNHDA and CDR2 SQIVND (reference sequence). The CDR3 contains 14 residues. The J segment lost 4 bases and the V segment lost 5 bases, leaving 7 bases of the junction unmatched. CDR3 sequence: CASSLRGTAYGYTF. The CDR3 nucleotides are TGTGCCAGTAGTCTCAGGGGGACAGCCTATGGCTACACCTTC.

The V gene is TRBV29-1, the J gene TRBJ1-1, with TRBD1 matching 7 bases. The V and J ends lost 8 bases and 0 bases, in that order; junction bases with no gene match: 6. The CDR3 runs to 13 residues. CDR1 SQVTM and CDR2 ANQGSEA come from the germline V gene. The chain's CDR3 is CSHRGGLNTEAFF. CDR3 DNA sequence: TGCAGCCACCGAGGGGGCCTGAACACTGAAGCTTTCTTT.

CDR3 sequence: CASSSTGEQYF. CDR3 DNA: TGCGCCAGCAGCTCTACAGGGGAGCAGTACTTC. The V call is TRBV5-1, the J call TRBJ2-7, with a possible D match to TRBD1 (6 bases). Trimming removed 3 bases at V and 7 bases at J, with 8 bases between. CDR1 SGHRS and CDR2 YFSETQ come from the germline V gene. This CDR3 has 11 amino acids.

This chain joins TRBV19 and TRBJ1-2, with 7 bases identical to TRBD1. Germline lookup yields CDR1 LNHDA and CDR2 SQIVND (reference sequence). V lost 3 bases and J lost 5; bases outside the gene matches: 6. The CDR3 is 14 amino acids. Here the CDR3 reads CASSIEGAHYGYTF. CDR3 in DNA: TGTGCCAGTAGTATCGAGGGGGCGCATTATGGCTACACCTTC.

The V and J genes are TRBV10-3 and TRBJ2-7; 10 positions agree with TRBD2. The CDR3 is 14 amino acids. V was clipped by 7 bases and J by 6 bases; unmatched bases: 9. Germline lookup yields CDR1 ENHRY and CDR2 SYGVKD. In DNA form, the CDR3 reads TGTGCCATCAACCCAGCGGGAGGGCCGGGCGAGCAGTACTTC. This encodes CAINPAGGPGEQYF.

This chain connects TRBV10-1 to TRBJ2-1; 9 bases align to TRBD1. This CDR3 comprises 15 residues. Per the germline V gene, CDR1 is WNHNN and CDR2 is SYGVQD (reference sequence). Losses at the gene ends were 5 bases for V and 7 bases for J; bases not matched to a gene: 9. The CDR3 loop is CASSRGTGLRNEQFF. As DNA, the CDR3 is TGCGCCAGCAGTCGGGGGACAGGGCTCAGGAATGAGCAGTTCTTC.

Here the CDR3 DNA reads TGTGCCAGCTCACAACAGGGGTCTGAAGCTTTCTTT. Translating it yields CASSQQGSEAFF. The chain couples TRBV18 to TRBJ1-1, with 7 bases matching TRBD1. Trimming removed 4 bases from V and 6 bases from J; junction bases left unmatched: 2. CDR1 KGHSH and CDR2 LQKENI come from the germline V gene. This CDR3 comprises 12 residues.

The CDR3 nucleotides read TGTGCCAGCAGCGTAGAGACTTCTGGAAACACCATATATTTT. Encoded protein: CASSVETSGNTIYF. The gene calls are TRBV9 and TRBJ1-3, with D unresolved. Germline CDR1 and CDR2: SGDLS and YYNGEE. V was cut by 0 bases and J by 1 base, with 5 bases left in between. This CDR3 spans 14 amino acids. Variable domain in full (rest from reference TRBV9 and TRBJ1-3): DSGVTQTPKHLITATGQRVTLRCSPRSGDLSVYWYQQSLDQGLQFLIQYYNGEERAKGNILERFSAQQFPDLHSELNLSSLELGDSALYFCASSVETSGNTIYFGEGSWLTVV.

The CDR3, as DNA: TGTGCCAGCAGCTCCGACTCTAATGAAAAACTGTTTTTT. It translates to CASSSDSNEKLFF. The chain uses TRBV9 and TRBJ1-4; the D is unclear. The CDR3 spans 13 residues. Trimming took off 4 bases at V and 3 bases at J, with 7 bases between the two ends. Looked up from germline, CDR1 is SGDLS and CDR2 is YYNGEE.

This CDR3 reads CASSPTVQETQYF. For the CDR3, the DNA is TGTGCCAGCAGCCCGACAGTCCAAGAGACCCAGTACTTC. This rearrangement joins TRBV7-9 to TRBJ2-5, with D perhaps TRBD1 (5 bases). The ends were cut back, 5 bases at V and 1 base at J, with 8 bases in the middle. Germline V gene data show CDR1 as SEHNR and CDR2 as FQNEAQ (reference sequence). The CDR3 is 13 residues long.

V and J are TRBV2 and TRBJ2-1; 9 nucleotides match TRBD2. Trimming took 1 base from V and 6 from J; bases not matched to a gene: 7. This CDR3 has 16 amino acids. Germline assignment: CDR1 SNHLY and CDR2 FYNNEI. The chain's CDR3 is CASSEGGLAGSNEQFF. DNA for the CDR3: TGTGCCAGCAGTGAAGGTGGTCTAGCGGGGTCCAATGAGCAGTTCTTC.

The chain combines TRBV2 with TRBJ2-3; 12 bases align to TRBD1. V lost 1 base to trimming and J lost 8 bases; unmatched junction nucleotides: 4. Germline V gene data show CDR1 as SNHLY and CDR2 as FYNNEI. CDR3 length equals 15 residues. The CDR3 region has the DNA TGTGCCAGCAGTGAAGGGGACAGGGGGCGAGGTACGCAGTATTTT. Its protein is CASSEGDRGRGTQYF.

Only one count was recorded for this clone. This chain connects TRBV7-9 to TRBJ2-2, with 10 bases that match TRBD1. CDR1 SEHNR and CDR2 FQNEAQ come from the germline V gene (reference sequence). The CDR3 totals 15 residues. The junction had 5 bases not matched to a gene; V was cut back by 5 bases and J by 5 bases. CDR3 nucleotide sequence: TGTGCCAGCAGCATCGGACAGGGGGGAACCGGGGAGCTGTTTTTT. Its protein product is CASSIGQGGTGELFF.

The chain has TRBV3-1 (or the pseudogene TRBV3-2) and TRBJ2-5; 11 bases map to TRBD2. The CDR3 extends over 13 amino acids. V trimming: 7 bases; J trimming: 4 bases; junction bases outside the gene matches: 2. Germline V lookup: CDR1 LGHDT, CDR2 YNNKEL (reference sequence). This CDR3 reads CASTLAGGETQYF. In nucleotides, the CDR3 is TGTGCCAGCACGCTAGCGGGGGGAGAGACCCAGTACTTC.

The V and J genes are TRBV5-6 and TRBJ1-5; TRBD1 matches at 7 bases. Germline CDR1 is SGHDT and CDR2 is YYEEEE. J was trimmed by 0 bases and V by 5 bases; bases with no gene match: 8. This CDR3 has 16 residues. The CDR3 loop reads CASRLDRDHSNQPQHF. Written as DNA, the CDR3 is TGTGCCAGCAGATTAGACAGGGATCATAGCAATCAGCCCCAGCATTTT.

The chain carries TRBV12-3 or TRBV12-4 and TRBJ2-2; 7 bases match TRBD1. V was pared by 6 bases and J by 8 bases, with 6 bases of the junction left unmatched. This CDR3 spans 13 amino acids. For the CDR3, the DNA is TGTGCCAGCAGCGTCGGGACAGTTGGGGAGCTGTTTTTT. Protein: CASSVGTVGELFF.

The chain couples TRBV18 to TRBJ2-1; 9 bases agree with TRBD1. The CDR3 consists of 14 residues. Germline values: CDR1 KGHSH, CDR2 LQKENI. J gave up 3 bases and V 4 bases, and 1 base lay outside the gene matches. The CDR3 region has the DNA TGTGCCAGCTCACAGGGACAGGGCTACAATGAGCAGTTCTTC. This gives the protein CASSQGQGYNEQFF.

The V call is TRBV28, the J call TRBJ1-2; no clear D gene. Germline CDR1 and CDR2: MDHEN and SYDVKM. Trimming removed 3 bases from V and 6 bases from J, with 20 bases in between. The CDR3 contains 16 residues. CDR3 sequence reads: CASSFPGEGKSNGYTF. The CDR3 DNA follows: TGTGCCAGCAGTTTCCCCGGGGAGGGTAAATCAAATGGCTACACCTTC.

This sequence joins TRBV19 and TRBJ1-1; 8 nucleotides align to TRBD1. CDR3 length: 14 residues. Per germline, CDR1 LNHDA and CDR2 SQIVND (reference sequence). The V gene end was trimmed by 4 bases and the J gene end by 4 bases; junction bases not matched to a gene: 5. The CDR3 coding sequence is TGTGCCAGTAGTACCCGGGACAGGAGCACTGAAGCTTTCTTT. It encodes CASSTRDRSTEAFF. The complete variable domain, with remaining parts taken from reference TRBV19 and TRBJ1-1, reads DGGITQSPKYLFRKEGQNVTLSCEQNLNHDAMYWYRQDPGQGLRLIYYSQIVNDFQKGDIAEGYSVSREKKESFPLTVTSAQKNPTAFYLCASSTRDRSTEAFFGQGTRLTVV.